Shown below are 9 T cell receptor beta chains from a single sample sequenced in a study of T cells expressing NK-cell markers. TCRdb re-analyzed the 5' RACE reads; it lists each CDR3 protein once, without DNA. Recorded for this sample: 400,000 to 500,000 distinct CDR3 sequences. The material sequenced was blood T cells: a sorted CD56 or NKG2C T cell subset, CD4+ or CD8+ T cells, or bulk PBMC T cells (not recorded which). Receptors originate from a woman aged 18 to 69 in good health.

This CDR3 is CASSLFPVDSMNTEAFF. V and J are TRBV5-1 and TRBJ1-1; TCRdb proposes TRBD1, but this gene call is untestable without DNA. CDR3 size: 17 residues. From germline, CDR1 is SGHRS and CDR2 YFSETQ.

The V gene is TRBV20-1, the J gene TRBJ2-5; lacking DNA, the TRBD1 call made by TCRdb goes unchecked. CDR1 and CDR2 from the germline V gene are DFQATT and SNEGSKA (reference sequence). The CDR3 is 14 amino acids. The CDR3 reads CSARVVGGVQTQYF.

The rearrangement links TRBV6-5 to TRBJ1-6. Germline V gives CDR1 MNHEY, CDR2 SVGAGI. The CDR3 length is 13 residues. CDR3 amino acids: CASSYGSTAPLHF.

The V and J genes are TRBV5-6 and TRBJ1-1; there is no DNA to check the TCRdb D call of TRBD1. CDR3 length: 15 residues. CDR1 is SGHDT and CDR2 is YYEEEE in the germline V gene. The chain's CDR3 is CASSLDWTGGTEAFF.

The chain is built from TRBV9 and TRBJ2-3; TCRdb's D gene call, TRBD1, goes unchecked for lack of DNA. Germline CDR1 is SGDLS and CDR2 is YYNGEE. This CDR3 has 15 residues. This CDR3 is CASSVAQGGTDTQYF.

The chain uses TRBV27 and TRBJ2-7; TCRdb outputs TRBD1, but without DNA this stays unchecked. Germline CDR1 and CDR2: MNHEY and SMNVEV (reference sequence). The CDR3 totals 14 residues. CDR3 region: CASSLKGISYEQYF.

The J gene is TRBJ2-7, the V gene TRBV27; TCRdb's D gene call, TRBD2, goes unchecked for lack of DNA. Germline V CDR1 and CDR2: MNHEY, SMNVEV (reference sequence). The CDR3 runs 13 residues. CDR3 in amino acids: CASGIAGRNEQYF.

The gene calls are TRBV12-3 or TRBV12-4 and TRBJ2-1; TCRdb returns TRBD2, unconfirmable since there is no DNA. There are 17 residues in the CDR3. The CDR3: CASSSLRGGSGGNEQFF.

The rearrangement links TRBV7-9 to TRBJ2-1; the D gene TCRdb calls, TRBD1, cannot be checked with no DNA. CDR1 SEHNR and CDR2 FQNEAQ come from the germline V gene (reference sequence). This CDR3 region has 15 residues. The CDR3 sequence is CASSLGAGGSDEQFF.